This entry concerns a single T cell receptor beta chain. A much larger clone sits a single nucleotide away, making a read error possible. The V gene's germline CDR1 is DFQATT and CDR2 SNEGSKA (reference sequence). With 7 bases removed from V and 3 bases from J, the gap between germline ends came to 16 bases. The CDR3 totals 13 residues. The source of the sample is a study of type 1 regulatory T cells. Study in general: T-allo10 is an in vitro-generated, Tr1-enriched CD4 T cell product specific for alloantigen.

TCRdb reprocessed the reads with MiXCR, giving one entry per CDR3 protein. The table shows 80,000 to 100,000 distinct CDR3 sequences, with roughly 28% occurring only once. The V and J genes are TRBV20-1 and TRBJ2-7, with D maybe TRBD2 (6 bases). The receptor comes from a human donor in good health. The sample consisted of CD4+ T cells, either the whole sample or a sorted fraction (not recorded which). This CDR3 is CSVESGFLYEQYF. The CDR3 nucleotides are TGCAGTGTTGAAAGCGGGTTTCTCTACGAGCAGTACTTC.